Listed below are T cell receptor beta chains from one sample, sequenced in a study of CXCR3-negative and CXCR3-positive naive CD8 T cells. From the 5' RACE reads, TCRdb lists one entry per CDR3 protein and no DNA. The repertoire table contains 130,000 to 150,000 distinct CDR3 sequences. Sequencing was carried out using naive CXCR3+ CD8+ T cells from blood. The receptors were gathered from a human donor in good health. Some clones in this sample may be carry-over from other donors' samples. CDR3s include the opening cysteine and the closing phenylalanine or tryptophan.

TRBJ1-1 | TRBV7-9 | 15 | CASSFVDGANTEAFF
TRBJ2-1 | TRBV5-1 | 15 | CASSLGPLSNNEQFF
TRBJ2-1 | TRBV7-9 | 15 | CASSLVAGEGNEQFF
TRBJ2-1 | TRBV12-3/TRBV12-4 | 15 | CASSFNLDSNNEQFF
TRBJ2-7 | TRBV7-3 | 14 | CASSLTGGAEEQYF
TRBJ1-1 | TRBV7-9 | 13 | CASIGHRDTEAFF
TRBJ2-5 | TRBV11-3 | 15 | CASSPGLAGAETQYF
TRBJ2-2 | TRBV7-9 | 13 | CASRGYDTGELFF
TRBJ1-5 | TRBV28 | 13 | CASSLKGNQPQHF
TRBJ1-1 | TRBV29-1 | 12 | CSVPEGDTEAFF
TRBJ2-7 | TRBV28 | 13 | CASSLFSSYEQYF
TRBJ1-2 | TRBV6-5 | 14 | CASSYSRPLNGYTF
TRBJ2-7 | TRBV4-2 | 14 | CASSQEWGVYEQYF
TRBJ1-1 | TRBV5-5 | 14 | CASSLAWQNTEAFF
TRBJ1-2 | TRBV12-3/TRBV12-4 | 17 | CASTSGAGLDGPNGYTF
TRBJ1-1 | TRBV9 | 13 | CASSEGALTEAFF
TRBJ2-7 | TRBV23-1 | 23 | CASSQSSGTGKPFALPVTYEQYF
TRBJ2-5 | TRBV7-8 | 15 | CASSLVGAIQETQYF
TRBJ2-7 | TRBV5-1 | 14 | CASSLAGTPYEQYF
TRBJ1-1 | TRBV20-1 | 14 | CSASYTDRYTEAFF
TRBJ1-1 | TRBV3-1 | 14 | CASSQDPWNTEAFF
TRBJ2-7 | TRBV7-2 | 13 | CASSLEGGVEQYF
TRBJ1-6 | TRBV12-3/TRBV12-4 | 15 | CASSFGDGMNSPLHF
TRBJ2-1 | TRBV7-3 | 15 | CASRAGAGEGNEQFF
TRBJ2-7 | TRBV12-5 | 13 | CASGSALTYEQYF
TRBJ2-5 | TRBV29-1 | 13 | CSVETSGQETQYF
TRBJ2-2 | TRBV15 | 15 | CATSRDRGDTGELFF
TRBJ1-4 | TRBV29-1 | 12 | CSVEGPDEKLFF
TRBJ1-1 | TRBV2 | 12 | CASSLRRTEAFF
TRBJ1-1 | TRBV5-1 | 13 | CASSRPGNTEAFF
TRBJ2-2 | TRBV29-1 | 13 | CSVDGGGTGELFF